The 18 T cell receptor beta chains reported below all come from one sample, sequenced in a study of shared clonotypes between healthy human individuals. It was CD45RO-negative cells, positively selected for CCR7, that made up naive CD8 cells, with terminally differentiated effector memory CD45RA+ cells excluded. Some clones are missing from TCRdb's copy, which holds only in-frame ones; the method was immunoSEQ multiplex PCR. The sample lists around 2,100,000 clones, around 96% seen once, with 1.2% in the top ten. Sample: naive CD8+ T cells sorted from blood. The receptors derive from a man aged 18-30 years in good health.

The gene calls are TRBV7-9 and TRBJ1-3, with no clear D. Germline CDR1 reads SEHNR; CDR2 reads FQNEAQ (reference sequence). The CDR3 length is 13 residues. V lost 10 bases and J lost 3, with 13 bases in between. As DNA, the CDR3 is TGTGCCATAAACGACATACTTGGAAACACCATATATTTT. It is translated as CAINDILGNTIYF. Filled out from reference TRBV7-9 and TRBJ1-3, the complete variable domain reads DTGVSQNPRHKITKRGQNVTFRCDPISEHNRLYWYRQTLGQGPEFLTYFQNEAQLEKSRLLSDRFSAERPKGSFSTLEIQRTEQGDSAMYLCAINDILGNTIYFGEGSWLTVV.

This rearrangement joins TRBV2 to TRBJ1-3, with D unresolved. The germline V gene encodes CDR1 SNHLY and CDR2 FYNNEI. Trimming took off 2 bases at V and 0 bases at J, with 17 bases between the two ends. The CDR3 has 18 amino acids. The DNA of the CDR3 is TGTGCCAGCAGTGAATCGCTGGGATCTTTTCACTCTGGAAACACCATATATTTT. Its translation: CASSESLGSFHSGNTIYF.

About this clone: One end of the junction is discordant with germline, which a read error may explain. This sequence joins TRBV11-2 and TRBJ2-1, with 9 bases that match TRBD1. The CDR3 is made up of 20 amino acids. Per germline, CDR1 SGHAT and CDR2 FQNNGV. The CDR3 bases are TGTGCCAGCAGCCTAGAAATAGGGACAGGGTCCTTTGGCTCCTACAATGAGCAGTTCTTC. Translating gives CASSLEIGTGSFGSYNEQFF. The whole variable domain, filled in from reference TRBV11-2 and TRBJ2-1, reads EAGVAQSPRYKIIEKRQSVAFWCNPISGHATLYWYQQILGQGPKLLIQFQNNGVVDDSQLPKDRFSAERLKGVDSTLKIQPAKLEDSAVYLCASSLEIGTGSFGSYNEQFFGPGTRLTVL.

This chain connects TRBV28 to TRBJ2-3, with 8 bases lining up with TRBD2. The CDR3 has 14 amino acids. From germline, CDR1 is MDHEN and CDR2 SYDVKM. With V trimmed by 7 bases and J by 3 bases, 6 bases remained unmatched. The chain's CDR3 is CASIAGGLTDTQYF. The DNA of the CDR3 is TGTGCCAGCATTGCGGGGGGACTAACAGATACGCAGTATTTT.

The chain joins TRBV7-9 to TRBJ2-1, with 8 positions matching TRBD2. The CDR3 runs to 16 residues. Looked up from germline, CDR1 is SEHNR and CDR2 is FQNEAQ (reference sequence). V lost 1 base to trimming and J lost 4 bases; unmatched junction nucleotides: 6. In DNA form, the CDR3 reads TGTGCCAGCAGCTTAGGCCCCGGACTAGCTTACAATGAGCAGTTCTTC. Its protein product is CASSLGPGLAYNEQFF. The complete variable domain, with remaining parts taken from reference TRBV7-9 and TRBJ2-1, reads DTGVSQNPRHKITKRGQNVTFRCDPISEHNRLYWYRQTLGQGPEFLTYFQNEAQLEKSRLLSDRFSAERPKGSFSTLEIQRTEQGDSAMYLCASSLGPGLAYNEQFFGPGTRLTVL.

The rearrangement links TRBV30 to TRBJ2-1, with 14 bases that match TRBD2. Germline CDR1 and CDR2: GTSNPN and SVGIG (reference sequence). Trimming at V came to 7 bases and at J to 5 bases, leaving 10 bases not matched to a gene. The CDR3 contains 16 residues. DNA for the CDR3: TGTGCCTTAGCGCCGGGACTAGCGGGAGTTGACAATGAGCAGTTCTTC. Encoded protein: CALAPGLAGVDNEQFF.

J is TRBJ2-1 and V is TRBV5-6, with a possible D match to TRBD2 (7 bases). V was clipped by 1 base and J by 0 bases, with 14 bases between them. The germline CDR1 and CDR2 sequences are SGHDT and YYEEEE. This CDR3 region has 17 residues. The CDR3 DNA reads TGTGCCAGCAGCTTGTCCGGGGAGGGGGGCTCCTACAATGAGCAGTTCTTC. Translating it yields CASSLSGEGGSYNEQFF.

The V gene is TRBV6-4, the J gene TRBJ2-7, with 11 bases lining up with TRBD1. CDR1 and CDR2 from the germline V gene are MRHNA and SNTAGT. With V trimmed by 7 bases and J by 3 bases, 8 bases remained unmatched. This CDR3 contains 15 residues. The CDR3 sequence is CASNPPGQGVYEQYF. The CDR3 nucleotides are TGTGCCAGCAATCCACCGGGACAGGGGGTCTACGAGCAGTACTTC.

The rearrangement joins TRBV11-2 to TRBJ1-5; no clear D. V was trimmed by 4 bases and J by 7 bases, leaving 11 bases between them. Germline-derived CDR1 and CDR2 are SGHAT and FQNNGV. The CDR3 has 13 amino acids. CDR3 coding DNA: TGTGCCAGCAGCTATGGGCCGCCCCAGCCCCAGCATTTT. Encoded protein: CASSYGPPQPQHF. Full variable domain (missing parts from reference TRBV11-2 and TRBJ1-5): EAGVAQSPRYKIIEKRQSVAFWCNPISGHATLYWYQQILGQGPKLLIQFQNNGVVDDSQLPKDRFSAERLKGVDSTLKIQPAKLEDSAVYLCASSYGPPQPQHFGDGTRLSIL.

The V gene is TRBV6-5, the J gene TRBJ1-1, with 7 bases identical to TRBD1. The CDR3 sequence is 14 residues long. J was trimmed by 0 bases and V by 8 bases; bases with no gene match: 6. Germline CDR1 and CDR2: MNHEY and SVGAGI. CDR3 sequence (DNA): TGTGCCAGCGGGGACAGCTTCATGAACACTGAAGCTTTCTTT. Protein product: CASGDSFMNTEAFF.

This chain uses TRBV5-5 with TRBJ1-3; D is undetermined. The germline V and J ends were trimmed by 4 bases and 2 bases, with 13 bases remaining between them. CDR1 is SGHKS, CDR2 YYEKEE, per germline (reference sequence). The CDR3 covers 15 residues. The chain's CDR3 is CASSPDFSPGNTIYF. DNA for the CDR3: TGTGCCAGCAGCCCGGACTTTTCCCCTGGAAACACCATATATTTT.

The chain joins TRBV27 to TRBJ2-3, with 11 bases identical to TRBD2. With 10 bases clipped from V and 6 bases from J, the junction kept 9 bases outside the gene matches. The CDR3 is 14 amino acids. Looked up from germline, CDR1 is MNHEY and CDR2 is SMNVEV (reference sequence). The DNA of the CDR3 is TGTGCCACCTCTTTAGCGGGGGGGCCTGATACGCAGTATTTT. It is translated as CATSLAGGPDTQYF.

The chain joins TRBV28 to TRBJ2-5; D unclear. V was pared by 10 bases and J by 4 bases, with 13 bases between. The length of the CDR3 is 12 residues. Germline V lookup: CDR1 MDHEN, CDR2 SYDVKM. CDR3 nucleotides: TGTGCCACCCTCTGGGCCCGAGAGACCCAGTACTTC. This translates into CATLWARETQYF. Supplemented by reference TRBV28 and TRBJ2-5, the full variable domain reads DVKVTQSSRYLVKRTGEKVFLECVQDMDHENMFWYRQDPGLGLRLIYFSYDVKMKEKGDIPEGYSVSREKKERFSLILESASTNQTSMYLCATLWARETQYFGPGTRLLVL.

Comment on this clone: Other DNA sequences within the sample encode an identical CDR3. This rearrangement joins TRBV6-5 to TRBJ2-1; maybe TRBD2 (5 bases). From germline, CDR1 is MNHEY and CDR2 SVGAGI. CDR3 length equals 12 residues. Trimming took 4 bases from V and 6 from J, leaving 7 bases between them. Here the CDR3 reads CASSSGGNEQFF. The CDR3 DNA reads as TGTGCCAGCAGTTCCGGAGGCAATGAGCAGTTCTTC.

The table lists this clone with a few counts. The chain is built from TRBV27 and TRBJ2-2; no clear D gene. The ends were cut back, 0 bases at V and 2 bases at J, with 7 bases in the middle. Germline loops: CDR1 MNHEY, CDR2 SMNVEV (reference sequence). CDR3 length equals 15 residues. The CDR3 here is CASSLSLPNTGELFF. DNA of the CDR3: TGTGCCAGCAGTTTATCGCTCCCCAACACCGGGGAGCTGTTTTTT.

This chain links TRBV7-9 with TRBJ2-7; TRBD1 agrees at 8 bases. The CDR3 is made up of 12 amino acids. Germline V CDR1 and CDR2: SEHNR, FQNEAQ (reference sequence). J was trimmed by 6 bases and V by 5 bases; bases with no gene match: 3. CDR3 region: CASSIDRGEQYF. In DNA, the CDR3 is TGTGCCAGCAGCATTGACAGGGGCGAGCAGTACTTC.

This chain joins TRBV2 and TRBJ1-1, with TRBD1 matching over 9 bases. The CDR3 length is 15 residues. Germline trimming cut 0 bases from V and 4 bases from J; bases unmatched to any gene: 3. Germline CDR1 reads SNHLY; CDR2 reads FYNNEI. CDR3 nucleotide sequence: TGTGCCAGCAGTGAAGCTGGACAGGGGATCACTGAAGCTTTCTTT. It yields the protein CASSEAGQGITEAFF.

This sequence joins TRBV2 and TRBJ1-5; D uncertain. V lost 1 base and J 3 bases, leaving 10 bases between the germline ends. The CDR3 extends over 15 amino acids. The germline CDR1 and CDR2 sequences are SNHLY and FYNNEI. CDR3 nucleotides: TGTGCCAGCAGTGAAGTGGGCCAGCCCAATCAGCCCCAGCATTTT. Its protein is CASSEVGQPNQPQHF.